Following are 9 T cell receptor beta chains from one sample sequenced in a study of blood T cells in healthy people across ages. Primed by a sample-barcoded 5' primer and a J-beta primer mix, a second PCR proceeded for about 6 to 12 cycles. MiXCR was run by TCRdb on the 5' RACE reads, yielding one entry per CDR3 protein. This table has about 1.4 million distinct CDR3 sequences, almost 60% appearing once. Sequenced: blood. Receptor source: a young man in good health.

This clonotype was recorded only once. This CDR3 reads CASSPLYEGRYEQYF. CDR3 coding DNA: TGTGCCAGCAGCCCTCTGTATGAGGGCCGCTACGAGCAGTACTTC. This chain uses TRBV6-2 or TRBV6-3 with TRBJ2-7; maybe TRBD2 (5 bases). The length of the CDR3 is 15 residues. V gave up 6 bases and J gave up 3 bases, with 18 bases separating them. Germline loops: CDR1 MNHEY, CDR2 SVGEGT.

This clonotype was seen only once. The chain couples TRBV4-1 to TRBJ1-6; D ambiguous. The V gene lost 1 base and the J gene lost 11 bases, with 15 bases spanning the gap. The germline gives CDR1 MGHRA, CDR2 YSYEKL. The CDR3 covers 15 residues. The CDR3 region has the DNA TGCGCCAGCAGCCAAGTAGGCGCCCCCATAACACCCCTCCACTTT. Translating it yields CASSQVGAPITPLHF.

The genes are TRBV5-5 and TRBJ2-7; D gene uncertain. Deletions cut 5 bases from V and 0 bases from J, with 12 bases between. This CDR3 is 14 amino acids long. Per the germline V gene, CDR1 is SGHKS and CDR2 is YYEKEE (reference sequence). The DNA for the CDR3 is TGTGCCAGCAGTCACAGTAAGAGCTCCTACGAGCAGTACTTC. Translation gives CASSHSKSSYEQYF.

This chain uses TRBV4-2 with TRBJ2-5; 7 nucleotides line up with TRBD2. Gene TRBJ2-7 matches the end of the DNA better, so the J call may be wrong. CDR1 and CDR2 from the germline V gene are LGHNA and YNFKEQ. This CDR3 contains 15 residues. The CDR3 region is CASSSLLADTYEQYF. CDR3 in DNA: TGTGCCAGCAGCAGTCTTCTAGCGGACACCTACGAGCAGTACTTC.

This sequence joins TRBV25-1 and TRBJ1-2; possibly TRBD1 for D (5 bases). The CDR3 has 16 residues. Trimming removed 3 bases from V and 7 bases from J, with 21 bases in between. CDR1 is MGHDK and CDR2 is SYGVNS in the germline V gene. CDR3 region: CASSDSSSGGRFGYTF. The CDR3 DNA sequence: TGTGCCAGCAGTGATTCGTCGTCGGGGGGGAGGTTTGGCTACACCTTC.

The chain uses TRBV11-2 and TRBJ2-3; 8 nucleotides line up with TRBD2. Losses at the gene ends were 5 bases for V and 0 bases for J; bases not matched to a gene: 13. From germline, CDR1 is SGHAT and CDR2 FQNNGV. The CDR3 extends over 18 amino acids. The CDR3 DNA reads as TGTGCCAGCAGCCACCGGCCTCAACTAGCGGCTAGCACAGATACGCAGTATTTT. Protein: CASSHRPQLAASTDTQYF.

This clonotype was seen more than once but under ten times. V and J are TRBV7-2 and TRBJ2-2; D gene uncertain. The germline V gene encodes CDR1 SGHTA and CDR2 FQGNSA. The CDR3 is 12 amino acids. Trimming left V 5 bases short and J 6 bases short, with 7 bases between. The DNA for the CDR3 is TGTGCCAGCAGCCATACATCCGGGGAGCTGTTTTTT. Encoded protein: CASSHTSGELFF.

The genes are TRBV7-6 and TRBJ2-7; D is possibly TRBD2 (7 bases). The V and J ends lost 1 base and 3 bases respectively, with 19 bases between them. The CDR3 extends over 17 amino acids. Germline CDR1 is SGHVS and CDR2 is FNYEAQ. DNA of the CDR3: TGTGCCAGCAGCTTAGTAGGGGGGTTTGAGCGGGACTACGAGCAGTACTTC. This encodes CASSLVGGFERDYEQYF.

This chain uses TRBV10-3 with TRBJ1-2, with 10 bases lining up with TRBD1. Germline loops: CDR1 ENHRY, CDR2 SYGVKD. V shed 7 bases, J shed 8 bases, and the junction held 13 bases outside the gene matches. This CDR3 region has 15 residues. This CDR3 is CAIKTPGQGNSGYTF. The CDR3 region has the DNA TGTGCCATCAAAACACCGGGACAGGGGAACTCGGGCTACACCTTC.